The clone carrying this TCR beta chain showed up many times. The antigen remains undetermined. The source of the sample is a study of T cells in Graves' hyperthyroidism and ophthalmopathy. Study-wide results and caveats: Most clonotypes expanded in thyroid above 0.001 were likewise present in blood.

Patients were excluded for uncontrolled infection, other autoimmune disease, pregnancy or lactation. On the basis of clinical symptoms, serum thyroxine and TRAb, thyroid ultrasound and orbital computed tomography, diagnoses were made. TCR beta CDR3 sequences were amplified from RNA transcripts. With the HTBI primer set, the TCR CDR3 went through a first round of RT-PCR. MiXCR, run by TCRdb on the multiplex PCR reads, gives a single entry per CDR3 protein. The data contain some 560,000 distinct CDR3 sequences, approximately 14% of them singletons. Germline V CDR1 and CDR2: GTSNPN, SVGIG (reference sequence). This CDR3 spans 13 amino acids. V lost 3 bases, J lost 4 bases, and 3 bases stayed unmatched.

The V gene is TRBV30, the J gene TRBJ2-1; TRBD1 matches at 7 bases. The sequence derives from a woman younger than 45 with Graves' hyperthyroidism. The sample was blood. The CDR3 sequence: CAWRHRGYNEQFF. CDR3 nucleotide sequence: TGTGCCTGGAGACACAGGGGATACAATGAGCAGTTCTTC. The full variable domain, with the rest looked up from reference TRBV30 and TRBJ2-1, is SQTIHQWPATLVQPVGSPLSLECTVEGTSNPNLYWYRQAAGRGLQLLFYSVGIGQISSEVPQNLSASRPQDRQFILSSKKLLLSDSGFYLCAWRHRGYNEQFFGPGTRLTVL.